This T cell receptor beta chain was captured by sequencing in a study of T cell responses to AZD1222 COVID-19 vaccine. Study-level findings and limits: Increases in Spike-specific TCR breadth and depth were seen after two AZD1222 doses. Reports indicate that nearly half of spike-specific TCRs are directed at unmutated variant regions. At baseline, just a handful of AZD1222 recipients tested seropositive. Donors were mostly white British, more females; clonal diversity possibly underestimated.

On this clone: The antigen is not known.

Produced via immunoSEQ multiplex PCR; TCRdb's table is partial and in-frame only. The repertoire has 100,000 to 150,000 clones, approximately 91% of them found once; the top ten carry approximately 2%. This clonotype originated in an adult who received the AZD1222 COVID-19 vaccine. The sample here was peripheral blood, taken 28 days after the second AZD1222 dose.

CDR3 nucleotides: TGTGCCAGCAGTTACTTGGAGGGGGACACTGAAGCTTTCTTT. This gives the protein CASSYLEGDTEAFF. The rearrangement uses TRBV6-5 and TRBJ1-1; D may be TRBD1 (6 bases). The CDR3 has 14 residues. V lost 1 base to trimming and J lost 3 bases, with 9 bases between them. Germline CDR1 reads MNHEY; CDR2 reads SVGAGI.